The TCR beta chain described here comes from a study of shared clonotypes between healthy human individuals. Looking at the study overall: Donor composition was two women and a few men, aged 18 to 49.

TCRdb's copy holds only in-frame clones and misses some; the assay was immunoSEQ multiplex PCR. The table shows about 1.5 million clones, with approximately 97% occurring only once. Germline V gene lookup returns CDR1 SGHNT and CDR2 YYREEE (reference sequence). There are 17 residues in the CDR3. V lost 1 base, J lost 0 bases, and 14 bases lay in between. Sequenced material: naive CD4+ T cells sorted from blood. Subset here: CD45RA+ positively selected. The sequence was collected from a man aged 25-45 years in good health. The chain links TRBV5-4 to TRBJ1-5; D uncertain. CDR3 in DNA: TGTGCCAGCAGCTTGCAGCACAGCGGAATTAGCAATCAGCCCCAGCATTTT. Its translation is CASSLQHSGISNQPQHF.